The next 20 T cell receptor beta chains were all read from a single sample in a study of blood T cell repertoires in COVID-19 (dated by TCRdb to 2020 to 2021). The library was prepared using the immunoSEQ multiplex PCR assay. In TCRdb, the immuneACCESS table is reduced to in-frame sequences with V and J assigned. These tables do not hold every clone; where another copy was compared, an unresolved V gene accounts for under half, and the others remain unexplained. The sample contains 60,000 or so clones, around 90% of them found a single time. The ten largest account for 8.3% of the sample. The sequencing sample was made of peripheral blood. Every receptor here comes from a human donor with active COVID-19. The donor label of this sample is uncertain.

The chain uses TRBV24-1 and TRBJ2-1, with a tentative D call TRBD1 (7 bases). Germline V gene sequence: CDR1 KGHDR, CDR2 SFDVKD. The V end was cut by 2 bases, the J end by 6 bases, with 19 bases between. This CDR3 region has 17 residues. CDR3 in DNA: TGTGCCACCAGTGATTACCACAGGGGACTTCACGTCAATGAGCAGTTCTTC. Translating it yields CATSDYHRGLHVNEQFF.

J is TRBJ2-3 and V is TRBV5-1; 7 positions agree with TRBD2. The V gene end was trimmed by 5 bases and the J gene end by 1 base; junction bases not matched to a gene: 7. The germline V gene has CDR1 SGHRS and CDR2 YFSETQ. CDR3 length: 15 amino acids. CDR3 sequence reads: CASRPGGGGTDTQYF. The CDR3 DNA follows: TGCGCCAGCAGGCCTGGCGGGGGAGGCACAGATACGCAGTATTTT. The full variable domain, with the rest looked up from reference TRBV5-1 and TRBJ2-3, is KAGVTQTPRYLIKTRGQQVTLSCSPISGHRSVSWYQQTPGQGLQFLFEYFSETQRNKGNFPGRFSGRQFSNSRSEMNVSTLELGDSALYLCASRPGGGGTDTQYFGPGTRLTVL.

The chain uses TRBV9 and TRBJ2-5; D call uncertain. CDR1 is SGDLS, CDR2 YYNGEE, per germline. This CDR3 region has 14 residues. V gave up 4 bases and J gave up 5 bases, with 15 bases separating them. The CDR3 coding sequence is TGTGCCAGCAGCTTACGACCCTCGAGGGAGACCCAGTACTTC. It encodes CASSLRPSRETQYF.

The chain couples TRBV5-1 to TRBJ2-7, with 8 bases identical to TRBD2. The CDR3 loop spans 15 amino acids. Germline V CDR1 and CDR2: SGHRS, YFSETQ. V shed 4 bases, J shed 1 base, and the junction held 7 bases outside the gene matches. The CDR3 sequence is CASSRGGQGSYEQYF. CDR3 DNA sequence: TGCGCCAGCAGCCGGGGGGGCCAGGGTTCCTACGAGCAGTACTTC.

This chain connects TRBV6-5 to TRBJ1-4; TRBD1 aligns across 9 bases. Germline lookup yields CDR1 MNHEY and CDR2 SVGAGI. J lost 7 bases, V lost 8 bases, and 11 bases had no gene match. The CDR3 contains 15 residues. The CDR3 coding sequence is TGTGCCAGCTCCCCCTTGGGGACAGGGCTTGAAAAACTGTTTTTT. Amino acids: CASSPLGTGLEKLFF.

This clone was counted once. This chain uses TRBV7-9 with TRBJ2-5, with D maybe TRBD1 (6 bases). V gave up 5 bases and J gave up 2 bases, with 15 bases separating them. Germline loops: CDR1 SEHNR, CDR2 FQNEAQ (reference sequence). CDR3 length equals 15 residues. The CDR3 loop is CASSPPDSSQETQYF. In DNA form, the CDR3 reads TGTGCCAGCAGCCCTCCGGACAGCAGTCAAGAGACCCAGTACTTC. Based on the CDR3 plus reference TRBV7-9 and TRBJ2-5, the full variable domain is DTGVSQNPRHKITKRGQNVTFRCDPISEHNRLYWYRQTLGQGPEFLTYFQNEAQLEKSRLLSDRFSAERPKGSFSTLEIQRTEQGDSAMYLCASSPPDSSQETQYFGPGTRLLVL.

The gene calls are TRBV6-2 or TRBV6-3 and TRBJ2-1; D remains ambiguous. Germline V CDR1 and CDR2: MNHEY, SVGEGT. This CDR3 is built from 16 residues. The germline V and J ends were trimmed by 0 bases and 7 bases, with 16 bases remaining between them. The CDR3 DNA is TGTGCCAGCAGTTACTCGGCCTCGTCGTTCTTTAATGAGCAGTTCTTC. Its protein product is CASSYSASSFFNEQFF.

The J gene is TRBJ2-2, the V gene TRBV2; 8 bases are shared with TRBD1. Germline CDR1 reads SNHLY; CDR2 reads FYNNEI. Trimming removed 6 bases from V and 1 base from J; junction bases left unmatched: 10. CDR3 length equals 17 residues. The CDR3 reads CASRSGGRLGNTGELFF. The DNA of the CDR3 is TGTGCCAGCAGATCAGGGGGCCGGTTAGGGAACACCGGGGAGCTGTTTTTT.

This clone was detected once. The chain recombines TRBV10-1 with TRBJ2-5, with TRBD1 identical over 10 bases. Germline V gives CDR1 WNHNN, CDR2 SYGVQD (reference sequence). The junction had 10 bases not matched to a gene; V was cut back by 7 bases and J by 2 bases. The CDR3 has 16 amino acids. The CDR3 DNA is TGCGCCAGCATCCACCGGGACAGGGGATATCAAGAGACCCAGTACTTC. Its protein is CASIHRDRGYQETQYF.

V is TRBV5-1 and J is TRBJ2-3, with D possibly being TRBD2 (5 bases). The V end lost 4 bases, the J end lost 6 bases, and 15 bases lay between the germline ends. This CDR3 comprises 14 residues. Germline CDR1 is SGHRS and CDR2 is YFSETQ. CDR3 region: CASSGLRTSDTQYF. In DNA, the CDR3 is TGCGCCAGCAGCGGACTCAGGACGTCGGATACGCAGTATTTT.

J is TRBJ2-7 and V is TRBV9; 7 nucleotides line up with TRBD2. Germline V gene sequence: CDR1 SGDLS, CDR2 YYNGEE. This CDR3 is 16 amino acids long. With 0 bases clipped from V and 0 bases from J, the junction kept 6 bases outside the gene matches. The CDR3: CASSVGGGRPSYEQYF. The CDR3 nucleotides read TGTGCCAGCAGCGTAGGCGGCGGGAGACCCTCCTACGAGCAGTACTTC.

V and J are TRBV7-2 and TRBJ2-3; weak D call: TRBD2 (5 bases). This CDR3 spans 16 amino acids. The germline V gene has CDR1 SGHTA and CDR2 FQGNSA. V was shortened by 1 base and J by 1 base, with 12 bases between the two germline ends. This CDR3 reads CASSLGGVVGTDTQYF. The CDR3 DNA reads TGTGCCAGCAGCTTAGGGGGAGTAGTCGGCACAGATACGCAGTATTTT.

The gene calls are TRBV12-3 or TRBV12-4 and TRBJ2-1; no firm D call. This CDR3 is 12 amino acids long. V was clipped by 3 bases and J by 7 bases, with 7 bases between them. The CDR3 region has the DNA TGTGCCAGCAGTTTTCGAGATAATGAGCAGTTCTTC. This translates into CASSFRDNEQFF.

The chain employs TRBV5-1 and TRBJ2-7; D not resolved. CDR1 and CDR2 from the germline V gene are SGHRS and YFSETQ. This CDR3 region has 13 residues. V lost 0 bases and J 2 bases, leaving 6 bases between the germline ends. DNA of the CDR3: TGCGCCAGCAGCTTGGACAGCCCCTACGAGCAGTACTTC. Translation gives CASSLDSPYEQYF.

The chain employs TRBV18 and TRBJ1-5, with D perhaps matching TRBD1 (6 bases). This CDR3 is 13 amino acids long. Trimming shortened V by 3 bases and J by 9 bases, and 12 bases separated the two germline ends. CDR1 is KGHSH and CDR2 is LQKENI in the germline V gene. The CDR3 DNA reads TGTGCCAGCTCACCTAACAGGGTTCCGCCCCAGCATTTT. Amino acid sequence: CASSPNRVPPQHF.

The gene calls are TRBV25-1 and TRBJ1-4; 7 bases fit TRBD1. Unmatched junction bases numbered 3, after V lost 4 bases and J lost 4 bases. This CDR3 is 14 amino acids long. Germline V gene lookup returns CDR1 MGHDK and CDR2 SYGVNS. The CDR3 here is CASSGNRGNEKLFF. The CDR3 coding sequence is TGTGCCAGCAGTGGCAACAGGGGTAATGAAAAACTGTTTTTT.

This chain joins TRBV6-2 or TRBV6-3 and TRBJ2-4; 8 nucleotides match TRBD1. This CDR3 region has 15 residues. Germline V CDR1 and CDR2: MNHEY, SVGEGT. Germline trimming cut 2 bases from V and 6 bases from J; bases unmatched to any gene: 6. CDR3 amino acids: CASSYLPGQGNIQYF. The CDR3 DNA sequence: TGTGCCAGCAGTTACCTTCCCGGACAGGGAAACATTCAGTACTTC.

CDR3 bases: TGTGCCAGCAGCCCGCGGGGGGCTGGGTGGACTGAGCAGTTCTTC. Translating it yields CASSPRGAGWTEQFF. V usage is TRBV3-1 (or the pseudogene TRBV3-2) and J usage is TRBJ2-1; TRBD2 matches at 8 bases. After removal of 4 bases from V and 9 bases from J, the junction contained 11 bases not matched to a gene. CDR3 length: 15 residues. Germline lookup yields CDR1 LGHDT and CDR2 YNNKEL (reference sequence).

DNA of the CDR3: TGTGCCAGCAGCAATCGGTCATGGGGCCGAATTGCAGATACGCAGTATTTT. It yields the protein CASSNRSWGRIADTQYF. The rearrangement joins TRBV7-9 to TRBJ2-3; maybe TRBD1 (5 bases). The CDR3 has 17 residues. The germline V and J ends were trimmed by 5 bases and 4 bases, with 22 bases remaining between them. Germline lookup yields CDR1 SEHNR and CDR2 FQNEAQ (reference sequence).

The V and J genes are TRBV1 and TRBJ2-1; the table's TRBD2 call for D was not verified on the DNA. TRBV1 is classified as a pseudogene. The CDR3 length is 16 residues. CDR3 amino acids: CTSSQVRAGVWGEQFF. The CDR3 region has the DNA TGCACCAGCAGCCAAGTCCGGGCGGGAGTTTGGGGTGAGCAGTTCTTC.